This T cell receptor beta chain was identified in a study of cytomegalovirus exposure and HLA in healthy donors. Regarding this clone: Its antigen remains unknown.

Trimming stripped 5 bases from V and 0 bases from J, with 22 bases between. The CDR3 has 19 residues. Germline V lookup: CDR1 SGHTA, CDR2 FQGNSA. Primers included in the PCR were 60 Vbeta and 13 Jbeta primers. TCRdb keeps only in-frame clones here, not all; method: immunoSEQ multiplex PCR. The table has 100,000 or so clones, around 80% seen once; the top ten hold 3.5% to 4.5%. Study-wide findings and caveats: Later analysis identified a missense DCLRE1C variant that was linked to TCR beta V- and J-gene trimming. The study listed under 200 cytomegalovirus-associated TCR beta chains. Rare sequences made up most TCRs, while some public TCRs were found in many donors. Accurate prediction of HLA-A and HLA-B alleles (for most subjects) was reportedly achieved from TCR beta sequences.

Sequences were obtained from PBMCs. This receptor was obtained from a female donor in good health and CMV-seropositive. The rearrangement links TRBV7-2 to TRBJ1-4, with D possibly being TRBD1 (5 bases). The CDR3 nucleotides are TGTGCCAGCAGCCCCCAACACGTGACAGCACCATCAACTAATGAAAAACTGTTTTTT. It codes for CASSPQHVTAPSTNEKLFF.